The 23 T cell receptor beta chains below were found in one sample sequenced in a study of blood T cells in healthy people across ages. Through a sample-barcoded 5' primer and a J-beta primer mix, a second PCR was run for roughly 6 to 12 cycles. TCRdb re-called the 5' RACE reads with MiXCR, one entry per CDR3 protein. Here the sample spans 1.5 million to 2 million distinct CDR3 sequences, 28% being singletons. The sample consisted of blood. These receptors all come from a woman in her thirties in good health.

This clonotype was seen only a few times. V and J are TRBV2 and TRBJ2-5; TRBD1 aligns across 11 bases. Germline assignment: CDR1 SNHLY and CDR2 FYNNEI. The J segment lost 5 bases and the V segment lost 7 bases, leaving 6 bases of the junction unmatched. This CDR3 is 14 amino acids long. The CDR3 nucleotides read TGTGCCAGCAAGGGACAGGGGGTGGTCGAGACCCAGTACTTC. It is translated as CASKGQGVVETQYF.

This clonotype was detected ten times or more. The CDR3 reads CSANRDSDYEQYF. The CDR3 bases are TGCAGTGCTAACCGGGACTCCGACTACGAGCAGTACTTC. The chain combines TRBV20-1 with TRBJ2-7; possible D gene TRBD2, 6 bases. V was cut by 4 bases and J by 3 bases, with 13 bases left in between. This CDR3 has 13 residues. The V gene's germline CDR1 is DFQATT and CDR2 SNEGSKA (reference sequence).

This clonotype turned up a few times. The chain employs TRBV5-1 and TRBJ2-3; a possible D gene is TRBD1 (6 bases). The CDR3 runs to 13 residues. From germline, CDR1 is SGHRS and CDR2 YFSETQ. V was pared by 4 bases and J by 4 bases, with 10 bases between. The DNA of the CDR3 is TGCGCCAGCAGCGCCAAGGGGGCAGATACGCAGTATTTT. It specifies CASSAKGADTQYF.

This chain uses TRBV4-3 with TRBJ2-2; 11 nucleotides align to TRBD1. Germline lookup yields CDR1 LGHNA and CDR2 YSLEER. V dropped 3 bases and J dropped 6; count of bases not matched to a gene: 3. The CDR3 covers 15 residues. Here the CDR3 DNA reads TGCGCCAGCAGCCAGGACAGGGGGCTTTCCGGGGAGCTGTTTTTT. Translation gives CASSQDRGLSGELFF.

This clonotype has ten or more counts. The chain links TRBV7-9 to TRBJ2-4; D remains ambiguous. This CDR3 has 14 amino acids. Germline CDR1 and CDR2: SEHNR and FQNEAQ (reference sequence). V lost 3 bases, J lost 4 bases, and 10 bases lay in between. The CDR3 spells CASSFVNQKNIQYF. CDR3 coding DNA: TGTGCCAGCAGCTTTGTGAACCAGAAAAACATTCAGTACTTC.

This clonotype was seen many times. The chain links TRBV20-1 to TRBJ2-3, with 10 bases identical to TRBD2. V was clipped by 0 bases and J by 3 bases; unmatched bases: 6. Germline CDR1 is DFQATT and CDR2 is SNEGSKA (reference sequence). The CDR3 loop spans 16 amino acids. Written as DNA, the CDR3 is TGCAGTGCTAGAGATCCTTCTAGCGGGAGTACAGATACGCAGTATTTT. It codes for CSARDPSSGSTDTQYF.

The CDR3 DNA reads as TGTGCCAGCGGCCCGGGATTGGGACAAAACGAGCAGTACTTC. This translates into CASGPGLGQNEQYF. This rearrangement joins TRBV7-2 to TRBJ2-7; a possible D gene is TRBD1 (6 bases). The CDR3 is made up of 14 amino acids. V was pared by 8 bases and J by 5 bases, with 19 bases between. From germline, CDR1 is SGHTA and CDR2 FQGNSA.

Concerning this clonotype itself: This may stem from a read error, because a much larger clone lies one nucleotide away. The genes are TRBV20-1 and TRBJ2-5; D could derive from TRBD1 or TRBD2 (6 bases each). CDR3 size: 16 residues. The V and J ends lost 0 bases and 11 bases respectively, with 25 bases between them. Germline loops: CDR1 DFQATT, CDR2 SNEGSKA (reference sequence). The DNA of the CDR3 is TGCAGTGCTAGAGATGTACTCCGCCGGGGGCGCAATGAGCAGTACTTC. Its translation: CSARDVLRRGRNEQYF.

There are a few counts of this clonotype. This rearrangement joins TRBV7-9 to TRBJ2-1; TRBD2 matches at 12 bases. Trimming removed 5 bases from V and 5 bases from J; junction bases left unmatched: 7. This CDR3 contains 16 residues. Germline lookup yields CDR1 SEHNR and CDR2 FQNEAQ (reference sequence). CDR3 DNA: TGTGCCAGCAGCCCACGTGGACTAGCGGGGCACAATGAGCAGTTCTTC. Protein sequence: CASSPRGLAGHNEQFF.

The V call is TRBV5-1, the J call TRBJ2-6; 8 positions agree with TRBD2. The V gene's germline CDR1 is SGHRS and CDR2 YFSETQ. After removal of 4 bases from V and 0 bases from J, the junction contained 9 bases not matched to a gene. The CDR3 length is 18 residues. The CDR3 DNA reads TGCGCCAGCAGCATGTGGAGCGGGGGCAACTCTGGGGCCAACGTCCTGACTTTC. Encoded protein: CASSMWSGGNSGANVLTF.

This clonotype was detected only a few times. The CDR3 loop is CASSYFQGNTEAFF. CDR3 bases: TGTGCCAGCAGTTACTTCCAAGGGAACACTGAAGCTTTCTTT. The chain is built from TRBV6-5 and TRBJ1-1, with D unresolved. The V gene's germline CDR1 is MNHEY and CDR2 SVGAGI. The CDR3 is 14 residues long. V was pared by 1 base and J by 1 base, with 7 bases between.

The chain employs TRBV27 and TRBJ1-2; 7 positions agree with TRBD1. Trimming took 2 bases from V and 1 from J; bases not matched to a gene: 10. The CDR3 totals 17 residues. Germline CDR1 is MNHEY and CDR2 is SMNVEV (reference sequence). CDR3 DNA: TGTGCCAGCAGTTTAAAGGTGGACAGGACCCATAACTATGGCTACACCTTC. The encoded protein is CASSLKVDRTHNYGYTF.

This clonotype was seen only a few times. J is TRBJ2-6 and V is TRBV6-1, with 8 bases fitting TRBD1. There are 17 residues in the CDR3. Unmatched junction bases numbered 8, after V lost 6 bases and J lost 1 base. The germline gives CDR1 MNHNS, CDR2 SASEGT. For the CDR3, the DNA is TGTGCCAGCAGCCGCGGGACAGGTAGTTCTGGGGCCAACGTCCTGACTTTC. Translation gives CASSRGTGSSGANVLTF.

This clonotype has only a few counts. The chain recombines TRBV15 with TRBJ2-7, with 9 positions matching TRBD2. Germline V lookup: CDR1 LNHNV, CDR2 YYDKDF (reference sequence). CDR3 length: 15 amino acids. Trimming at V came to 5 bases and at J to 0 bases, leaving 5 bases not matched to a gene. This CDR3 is CATSRSGSSSYEQYF. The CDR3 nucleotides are TGTGCCACCAGCCGTAGCGGGAGCTCCTCCTACGAGCAGTACTTC.

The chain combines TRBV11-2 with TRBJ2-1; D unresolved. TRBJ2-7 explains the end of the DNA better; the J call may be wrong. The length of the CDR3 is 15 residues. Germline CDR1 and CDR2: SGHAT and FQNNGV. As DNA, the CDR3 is TGTGCCAGCAGCTCTCGGGCAAGCTCCTACAATGAGCAGTACTTC. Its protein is CASSSRASSYNEQYF.

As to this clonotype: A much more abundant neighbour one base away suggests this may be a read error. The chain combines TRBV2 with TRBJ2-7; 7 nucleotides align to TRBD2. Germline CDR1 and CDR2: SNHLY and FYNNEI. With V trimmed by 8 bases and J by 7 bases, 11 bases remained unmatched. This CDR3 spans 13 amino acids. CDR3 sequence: CASSRGVYNEQYF. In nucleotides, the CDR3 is TGTGCCAGCTCTCGGGGGGTCTACAATGAGCAGTACTTC.

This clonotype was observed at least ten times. CDR3 bases: TGCGCCAGCAGCCAAGGGGAGGGGACCTTCAAGCAGCCCCAGCATTTT. This encodes CASSQGEGTFKQPQHF. The V call is TRBV4-1, the J call TRBJ1-5; possibly TRBD1 for D (5 bases). The CDR3 consists of 16 residues. Per the germline V gene, CDR1 is MGHRA and CDR2 is YSYEKL. The V end was cut by 1 base, the J end by 7 bases, with 17 bases between.

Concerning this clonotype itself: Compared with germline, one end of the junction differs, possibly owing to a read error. Here the CDR3 DNA reads TGTGTCAGCAGTTTAGCGCTCGGGACAGGGCGGTACGAGCAGTACTTC. Translation: CVSSLALGTGRYEQYF. The chain combines TRBV12-3 or TRBV12-4 with TRBJ2-7, with 9 bases that match TRBD1. This CDR3 comprises 16 residues.

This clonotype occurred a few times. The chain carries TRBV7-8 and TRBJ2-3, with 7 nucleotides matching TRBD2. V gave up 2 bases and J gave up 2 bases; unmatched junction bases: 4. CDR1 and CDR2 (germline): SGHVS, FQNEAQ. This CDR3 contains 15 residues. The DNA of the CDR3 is TGTGCCAGCAGCTTAATCCTAGCGGACACAGATACGCAGTATTTT. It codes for CASSLILADTDTQYF.

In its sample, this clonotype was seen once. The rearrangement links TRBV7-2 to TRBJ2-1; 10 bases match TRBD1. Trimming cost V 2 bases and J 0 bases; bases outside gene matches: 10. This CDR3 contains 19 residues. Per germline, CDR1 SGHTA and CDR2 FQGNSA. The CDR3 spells CASSLRETGGIISYNEQFF. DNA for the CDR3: TGTGCCAGCAGCTTAAGGGAGACAGGGGGCATTATCTCCTACAATGAGCAGTTCTTC.

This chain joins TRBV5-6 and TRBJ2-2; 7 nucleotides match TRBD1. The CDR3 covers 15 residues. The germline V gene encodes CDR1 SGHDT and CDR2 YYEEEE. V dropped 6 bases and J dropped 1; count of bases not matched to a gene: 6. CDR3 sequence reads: CASTLGQQNTGELFF. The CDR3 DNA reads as TGTGCCAGCACCCTGGGACAGCAGAACACCGGGGAGCTGTTTTTT.

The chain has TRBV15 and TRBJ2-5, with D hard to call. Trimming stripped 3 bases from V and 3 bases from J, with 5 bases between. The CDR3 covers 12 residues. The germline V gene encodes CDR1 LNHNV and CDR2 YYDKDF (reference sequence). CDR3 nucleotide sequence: TGTGCCACCAGCAGCGGCGAAGAGACCCAGTACTTC. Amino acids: CATSSGEETQYF.

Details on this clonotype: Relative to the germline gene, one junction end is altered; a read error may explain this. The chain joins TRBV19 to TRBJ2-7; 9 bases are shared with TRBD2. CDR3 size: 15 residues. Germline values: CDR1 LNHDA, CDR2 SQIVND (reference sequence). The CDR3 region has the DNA TGTGCCAGTAGTATGGGGTCTAGCGGGAACTACAAGCAGTACTTC. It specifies CASSMGSSGNYKQYF.